Shown below are 10 T cell receptor beta chains from a single sample sequenced in a study of cytomegalovirus exposure and HLA in healthy donors. Vbeta (60) and Jbeta (13) primers were used in the PCR. The method was immunoSEQ multiplex PCR; TCRdb's version includes in-frame clones alone and lacks a portion of them. The table has 80,000 to 100,000 clones, under 80% seen once. The specimen sequenced was PBMCs. The receptors were gathered from a man between 45 and 60 years old in good health and CMV-seropositive.

This rearrangement joins TRBV14 to TRBJ2-5; 8 bases match TRBD1. Germline CDR1 is SGHDN and CDR2 is FVKESK. The CDR3 extends over 15 amino acids. V was clipped by 4 bases and J by 5 bases; unmatched bases: 9. CDR3 protein: CASSRVQGAWETQYF. CDR3 nucleotide sequence: TGTGCCAGCAGCCGGGTCCAGGGGGCTTGGGAGACCCAGTACTTC.

The CDR3 sequence is CASSGGSQSYNEQFF. The CDR3, as DNA: TGTGCCAGCAGCGGAGGGAGTCAGTCCTACAATGAGCAGTTCTTC. The V gene is TRBV5-4, the J gene TRBJ2-1; D might be TRBD2 (6 bases). The CDR3 is 15 amino acids. Germline V CDR1 and CDR2: SGHNT, YYREEE (reference sequence). The V and J ends lost 4 bases and 1 base respectively, with 12 bases between them.

This chain links TRBV30 with TRBJ1-5; 8 nucleotides agree with TRBD1. V lost 2 bases, J lost 0 bases, and 12 bases stayed unmatched. The CDR3 spans 18 residues. Per germline, CDR1 GTSNPN and CDR2 SVGIG (reference sequence). CDR3 sequence: CAWSSSGQVSNSNQPQHF. CDR3 coding DNA: TGTGCCTGGAGTTCCTCGGGACAGGTATCCAATAGCAATCAGCCCCAGCATTTT.

The rearrangement links TRBV30 to TRBJ2-5; TRBD2 matches at 8 bases. The CDR3 is 15 residues long. Germline CDR1 is GTSNPN and CDR2 is SVGIG (reference sequence). Trimming removed 7 bases from V and 2 bases from J; junction bases left unmatched: 12. CDR3 amino acids: CAFRTQRGSQETQYF. Written as DNA, the CDR3 is TGTGCCTTTAGAACCCAGCGGGGGAGTCAAGAGACCCAGTACTTC.

The table lists this clone with a few counts. The chain is built from TRBV11-2 and TRBJ2-1, with a tentative D call TRBD1 (7 bases). The CDR3 runs 14 residues. V lost 3 bases, J lost 6 bases, and 12 bases lay in between. Germline assignment: CDR1 SGHAT and CDR2 FQNNGV. For the CDR3, the DNA is TGTGCCAGCAGCTTTCAGGGGGGTGGCAATGAGCAGTTCTTC. Protein sequence: CASSFQGGGNEQFF. Full variable domain (remainder filled in from reference TRBV11-2 and TRBJ2-1): EAGVAQSPRYKIIEKRQSVAFWCNPISGHATLYWYQQILGQGPKLLIQFQNNGVVDDSQLPKDRFSAERLKGVDSTLKIQPAKLEDSAVYLCASSFQGGGNEQFFGPGTRLTVL.

The rearrangement uses TRBV19 and TRBJ1-1, with D perhaps TRBD1 (5 bases). This CDR3 region has 15 residues. Germline-derived CDR1 and CDR2 are LNHDA and SQIVND (reference sequence). V gave up 3 bases and J gave up 0 bases, with 11 bases separating them. CDR3 nucleotide sequence: TGTGCCAGTAGTATTTCTGGCAGGGTGAACACTGAAGCTTTCTTT. Encoded protein: CASSISGRVNTEAFF.

The gene calls are TRBV7-9 and TRBJ1-5; D call uncertain. Germline V lookup: CDR1 SEHNR, CDR2 FQNEAQ (reference sequence). This CDR3 is 12 amino acids long. Trimming stripped 2 bases from V and 7 bases from J, with 6 bases between. As DNA, the CDR3 is TGTGCCAGCAGCTTATGGCAGCAGCCCCAGCATTTT. It is translated as CASSLWQQPQHF.

CDR3 DNA: TGTGCCTGGAGTGATCACCAGACAGTGAACACTGAAGCTTTCTTT. Encoded protein: CAWSDHQTVNTEAFF. The chain carries TRBV30 and TRBJ1-1, with D possibly being TRBD1 (5 bases). This CDR3 contains 15 residues. The V end was cut by 1 base, the J end by 0 bases, with 12 bases between. Germline assignment: CDR1 GTSNPN and CDR2 SVGIG (reference sequence).

The chain uses TRBV9 and TRBJ2-1, with 7 bases fitting TRBD1. This CDR3 comprises 15 residues. Trimming at V came to 0 bases and at J to 2 bases, leaving 2 bases not matched to a gene. CDR1 and CDR2 (germline): SGDLS, YYNGEE. CDR3 sequence (DNA): TGTGCCAGCAGCGTAGAGGGACAGCCCTACAATGAGCAGTTCTTC. It is translated as CASSVEGQPYNEQFF.

V gene TRBV18 combines with J gene TRBJ1-1; possibly TRBD1 for D (5 bases). Trimming pared 3 bases from V and 5 bases from J, leaving 10 bases between. CDR1 KGHSH and CDR2 LQKENI come from the germline V gene. This CDR3 is 13 amino acids long. The CDR3 DNA follows: TGTGCCAGCTCACCCCCAGGGCTTACTGAAGCTTTCTTT. It encodes CASSPPGLTEAFF.